Shown below are 4 T cell receptor beta chains from a single sample sequenced in a study of shared T cell receptors in the human thymus (dated by TCRdb to the early 2020s). Libraries were constructed by the immunoSEQ multiplex PCR assay. The immuneACCESS repertoire file appears here via TCRdb, limited to in-frame rearrangements. These files lack a portion of the clones; in checked studies, under half of the deficit traces to unresolved V genes, and the cause of the others is not known. A total of around 730,000 clones appear in this sample, around 85% of them only once. The ten most abundant clones make up 0.0095% to 0.013% of the sample. The same sample was also used in a study of human thymus T cells.

Sequencing was done on a sample of thymocytes. The receptor source for this set is a girl under two years old with a congenital heart defect. Donor details come from another sample of the same person, matched by shared clones.

The chain employs TRBV5-1 and TRBJ1-3; TRBD1 might be the D (6 bases). The germline gives CDR1 SGHRS, CDR2 YFSETQ. The CDR3 length is 14 residues. V lost 4 bases, J lost 4 bases, and 12 bases lay in between. DNA for the CDR3: TGCGCCAGCAGCGGTTCCACAGGGGGAAACACCATATATTTT. Translated, it gives CASSGSTGGNTIYF. Full variable domain (outside the CDR3, taken from reference TRBV5-1 and TRBJ1-3): KAGVTQTPRYLIKTRGQQVTLSCSPISGHRSVSWYQQTPGQGLQFLFEYFSETQRNKGNFPGRFSGRQFSNSRSEMNVSTLELGDSALYLCASSGSTGGNTIYFGEGSWLTVV.

V usage is TRBV25-1 and J usage is TRBJ2-3; a possible D gene is TRBD2 (6 bases). The CDR3 length is 17 residues. CDR1 is MGHDK, CDR2 SYGVNS, per germline. Trimming removed 0 bases from V and 0 bases from J, with 13 bases in between. DNA for the CDR3: TGTGCCAGCAGTGAATATGGGAGGCCTAGAAGCACAGATACGCAGTATTTT. It yields the protein CASSEYGRPRSTDTQYF.

CDR3 in DNA: TGTGCCAGCAGCCGAGGGACAGGGGCTAAGCAGTACTTC. Residues: CASSRGTGAKQYF. The chain joins TRBV6-5 to TRBJ2-7; 10 bases align to TRBD1. This CDR3 contains 13 residues. From germline, CDR1 is MNHEY and CDR2 SVGAGI. V gave up 6 bases and J gave up 8 bases; unmatched junction bases: 7.

The V gene is TRBV5-1, the J gene TRBJ2-1; 8 bases agree with TRBD1. Germline assignment: CDR1 SGHRS and CDR2 YFSETQ. V was pared by 3 bases and J by 4 bases, with 6 bases of the junction left unmatched. There are 15 residues in the CDR3. The CDR3 DNA reads as TGCGCCAGCAGCTCGTGGACAGGGCTATACAATGAGCAGTTCTTC. Translating it yields CASSSWTGLYNEQFF.